Described below is a single T cell receptor (beta chain) sequence and its context. Participants were aged about 18 to 90 years, lived in 20 to 25 US areas, and enrolled virtually. Self-reported history from a screening survey and questionnaire set each donor's cohort. Original processing methods: Amplified reference gene primers provided the basis for estimating nucleated cell counts. Libraries were prepared by immunoSEQ multiplex PCR; TCRdb keeps only in-frame clonotypes and omits some of them. The V and J calls and clone size are taken from that table; D and trimming were inferred from the DNA. The repertoire consists of 250,000 to 350,000 clones, with 90% occurring once and the leading ten covering 1.7%. This record belongs to a study of blood T cell repertoires in COVID-19. On the study more broadly: Nucleic acid was either cDNA or gDNA, and it came from T cells, B-cell-depleted T cells, or PBMCs.

V lost 5 bases to trimming and J lost 7 bases; unmatched junction nucleotides: 7. CDR1 SGHNT and CDR2 YENEEA come from the germline V gene. There are 15 residues in the CDR3. The chain is built from TRBV11-3 and TRBJ2-1; 11 nucleotides agree with TRBD1. The sequencing input was PBMCs or T cells enriched from blood (not recorded which). The TCR comes from a woman younger than 30 with acute COVID-19. CDR3 coding DNA: TGTGCCAGCAGCCACGGACAGGGGGCCAGGAATGAGCAGTTCTTC. Translating it yields CASSHGQGARNEQFF.